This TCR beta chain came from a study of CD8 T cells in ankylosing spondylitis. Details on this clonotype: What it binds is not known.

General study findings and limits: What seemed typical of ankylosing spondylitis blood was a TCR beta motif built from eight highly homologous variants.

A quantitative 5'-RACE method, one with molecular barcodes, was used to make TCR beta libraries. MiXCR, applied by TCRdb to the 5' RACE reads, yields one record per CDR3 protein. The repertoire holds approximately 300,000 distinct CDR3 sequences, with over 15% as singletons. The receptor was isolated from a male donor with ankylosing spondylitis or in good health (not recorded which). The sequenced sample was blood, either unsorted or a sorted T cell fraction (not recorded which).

The DNA for the CDR3 is TGCAGTGCTCCTCGACAGTCACAGGGGTGGACAGATACGCAGTATTTT. It yields the protein CSAPRQSQGWTDTQYF. The chain recombines TRBV20-1 with TRBJ2-3, with 7 bases fitting TRBD1. This CDR3 has 16 amino acids. CDR1 DFQATT and CDR2 SNEGSKA come from the germline V gene (reference sequence). Trimming took 5 bases from V and 3 from J; bases not matched to a gene: 14.